The 9 T cell receptor beta chains presented below share a single source sample, sequenced in a study of T cell responses to AZD1222 COVID-19 vaccine. The data were produced by immunoSEQ multiplex PCR, yet TCRdb's version contains in-frame clones alone and is incomplete. Altogether 100,000 to 120,000 clones are present, 88% being singletons, with the ten largest covering roughly 9.2%. This specimen consisted of peripheral blood, obtained on day 0 of AZD1222 vaccination. The receptors were sampled from an adult in good health.

This rearrangement joins TRBV7-8 to TRBJ2-7; D possibly corresponds to TRBD2 (5 bases). This CDR3 is 15 amino acids long. The V gene lost 5 bases and the J gene lost 5 bases, with 19 bases spanning the gap. Germline V lookup: CDR1 SGHVS, CDR2 FQNEAQ. CDR3 in amino acids: CASSPLGVAIDEQYF. CDR3 nucleotide sequence: TGTGCCAGCAGCCCCCTCGGGGTAGCGATCGACGAGCAGTACTTC.

This chain uses TRBV3-1 (or the pseudogene TRBV3-2) with TRBJ1-2; D gene uncertain. Germline V gene lookup returns CDR1 LGHDT and CDR2 YNNKEL (reference sequence). The CDR3 is made up of 14 amino acids. The V end was cut by 1 base, the J end by 7 bases, with 13 bases between. The CDR3 here is CASSQGVTAFGYTF. The CDR3 DNA is TGTGCCAGCAGCCAAGGAGTCACAGCTTTTGGCTACACCTTC.

This rearrangement joins TRBV24-1 to TRBJ1-3, with TRBD1 as a possible D gene (5 bases). V lost 2 bases and J lost 3, with 10 bases in between. Per germline, CDR1 KGHDR and CDR2 SFDVKD. CDR3 length equals 15 residues. The DNA for the CDR3 is TGTGCCACCAGTGATTGGGGGTTCGGTGGAAACACCATATATTTT. It is translated as CATSDWGFGGNTIYF.

This chain links TRBV6-5 with TRBJ1-3; weak D call: TRBD1 (5 bases). The germline V and J ends were trimmed by 5 bases and 2 bases, with 13 bases remaining between them. There are 15 residues in the CDR3. Germline CDR1 and CDR2: MNHEY and SVGAGI. Written as DNA, the CDR3 is TGTGCCAGCAGTCGCGCTGGACATACTGGAAACACCATATATTTT. The encoded protein is CASSRAGHTGNTIYF.

This clone was seen just once. The chain employs TRBV11-1 and TRBJ2-1; D unresolved. This CDR3 spans 11 amino acids. Trimming removed 2 bases from V and 7 bases from J, with 3 bases in between. The germline V gene encodes CDR1 SGHAT and CDR2 FQDESV (reference sequence). The CDR3 DNA is TGTGCCAGCAGCTTAAGGAATGAGCAGTTCTTC. Amino acid sequence: CASSLRNEQFF.

This clone was detected only a few times. V and J are TRBV10-3 and TRBJ1-2; a weak D match, TRBD1 (6 bases). Germline-derived CDR1 and CDR2 are ENHRY and SYGVKD. The CDR3 extends over 15 amino acids. Trimming removed 0 bases from V and 4 bases from J, with 12 bases in between. This CDR3 is CAISESGGAGYGYTF. The CDR3 DNA reads TGTGCCATCAGTGAGTCCGGGGGCGCGGGCTATGGCTACACCTTC.

This chain connects TRBV27 to TRBJ2-2; 8 bases agree with TRBD2. The CDR3 runs 15 residues. V lost 3 bases to trimming and J lost 6 bases; unmatched junction nucleotides: 6. CDR1 is MNHEY and CDR2 is SMNVEV in the germline V gene (reference sequence). The CDR3 region is CASSFSGTIPGELFF. CDR3 in DNA: TGTGCCAGCAGTTTTAGCGGGACGATCCCCGGGGAGCTGTTTTTT.

The chain uses TRBV5-8 and TRBJ2-7; either TRBD1 or TRBD2 may supply D (7 bases each). Looked up from germline, CDR1 is SGHTS and CDR2 is YDEGEE. Deletions cut 7 bases from V and 7 bases from J, with 15 bases between. The CDR3 consists of 12 residues. This chain's CDR3 is CASEYRGGEQYF. The CDR3 DNA reads as TGTGCCAGCGAGTACAGGGGAGGGGAGCAGTACTTC.

This rearrangement joins TRBV29-1 to TRBJ2-1; weak D call: TRBD2 (6 bases). The CDR3 loop spans 14 amino acids. Germline CDR1 SQVTM, CDR2 ANQGSEA. Trimming removed 7 bases at V and 0 bases at J, with 13 bases between. Here the CDR3 reads CSAISGSSYNEQFF. In DNA form, the CDR3 reads TGCAGCGCCATTAGCGGAAGCTCCTACAATGAGCAGTTCTTC.